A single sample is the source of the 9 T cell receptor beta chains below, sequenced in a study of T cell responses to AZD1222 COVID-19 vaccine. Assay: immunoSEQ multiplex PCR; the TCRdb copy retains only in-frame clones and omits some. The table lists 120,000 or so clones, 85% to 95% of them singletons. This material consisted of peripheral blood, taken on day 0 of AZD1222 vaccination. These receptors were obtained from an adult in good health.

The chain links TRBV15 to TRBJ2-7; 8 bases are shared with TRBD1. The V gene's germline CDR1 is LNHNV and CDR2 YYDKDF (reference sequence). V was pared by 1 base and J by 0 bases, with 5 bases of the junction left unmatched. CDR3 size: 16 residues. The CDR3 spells CATSRVRTGSSYEQYF. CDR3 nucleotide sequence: TGTGCCACCAGCAGAGTCAGGACAGGGAGCTCCTACGAGCAGTACTTC.

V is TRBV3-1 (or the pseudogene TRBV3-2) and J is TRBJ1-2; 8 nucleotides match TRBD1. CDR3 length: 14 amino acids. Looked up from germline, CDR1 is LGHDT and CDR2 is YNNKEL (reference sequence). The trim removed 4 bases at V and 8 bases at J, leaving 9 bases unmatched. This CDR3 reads CASSPTPGGGGYTF. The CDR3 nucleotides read TGTGCCAGCAGCCCGACTCCAGGGGGCGGCGGCTACACCTTC.

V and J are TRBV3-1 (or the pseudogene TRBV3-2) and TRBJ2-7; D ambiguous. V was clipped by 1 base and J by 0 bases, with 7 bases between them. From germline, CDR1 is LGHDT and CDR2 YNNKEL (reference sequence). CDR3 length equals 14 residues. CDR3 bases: TGTGCCAGCAGCCAAGGGGCAGACTCCTACGAGCAGTACTTC. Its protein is CASSQGADSYEQYF.

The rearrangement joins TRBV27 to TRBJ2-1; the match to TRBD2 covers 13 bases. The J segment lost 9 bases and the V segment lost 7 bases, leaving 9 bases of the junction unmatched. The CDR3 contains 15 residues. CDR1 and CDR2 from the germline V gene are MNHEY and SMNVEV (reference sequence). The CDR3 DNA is TGTGCCAGCACCACTAGCGGGGGGGCTTCTGGTGAGCAGTTCTTC. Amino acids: CASTTSGGASGEQFF.

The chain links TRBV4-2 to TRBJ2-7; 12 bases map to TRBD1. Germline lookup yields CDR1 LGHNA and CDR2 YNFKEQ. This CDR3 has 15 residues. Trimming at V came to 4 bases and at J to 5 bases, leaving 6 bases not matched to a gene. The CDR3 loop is CASSPSGTGGDEQYF. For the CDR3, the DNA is TGTGCCAGCAGCCCTTCCGGGACAGGGGGCGACGAGCAGTACTTC.

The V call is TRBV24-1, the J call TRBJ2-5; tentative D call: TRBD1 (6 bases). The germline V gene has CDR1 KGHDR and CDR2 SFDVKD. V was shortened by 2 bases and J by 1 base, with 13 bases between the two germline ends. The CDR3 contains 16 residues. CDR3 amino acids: CATSDSHRVLQETQYF. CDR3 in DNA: TGTGCCACCAGTGATTCCCACAGGGTCCTCCAAGAGACCCAGTACTTC.

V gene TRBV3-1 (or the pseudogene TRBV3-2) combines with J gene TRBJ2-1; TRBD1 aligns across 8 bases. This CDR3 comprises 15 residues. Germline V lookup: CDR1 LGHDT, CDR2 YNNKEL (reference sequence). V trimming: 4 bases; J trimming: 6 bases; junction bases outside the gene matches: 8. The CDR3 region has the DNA TGTGCCAGCAGCCGCAAGGACAGGGACCTCAATGAGCAGTTCTTC. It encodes CASSRKDRDLNEQFF.

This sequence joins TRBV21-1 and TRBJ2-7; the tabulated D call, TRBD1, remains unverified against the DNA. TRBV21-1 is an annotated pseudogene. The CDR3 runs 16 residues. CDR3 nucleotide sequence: TGTGCCAGCAGCTCGAACCGGGACATAGGAACCTACGAGCAGTACTTC. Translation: CASSSNRDIGTYEQYF.

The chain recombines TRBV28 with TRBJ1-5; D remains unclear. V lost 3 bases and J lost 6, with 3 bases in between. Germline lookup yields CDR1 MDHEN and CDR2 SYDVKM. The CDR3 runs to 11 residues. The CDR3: CASSLSQPQHF. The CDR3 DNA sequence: TGTGCCAGCAGTTTGAGTCAGCCCCAGCATTTT.